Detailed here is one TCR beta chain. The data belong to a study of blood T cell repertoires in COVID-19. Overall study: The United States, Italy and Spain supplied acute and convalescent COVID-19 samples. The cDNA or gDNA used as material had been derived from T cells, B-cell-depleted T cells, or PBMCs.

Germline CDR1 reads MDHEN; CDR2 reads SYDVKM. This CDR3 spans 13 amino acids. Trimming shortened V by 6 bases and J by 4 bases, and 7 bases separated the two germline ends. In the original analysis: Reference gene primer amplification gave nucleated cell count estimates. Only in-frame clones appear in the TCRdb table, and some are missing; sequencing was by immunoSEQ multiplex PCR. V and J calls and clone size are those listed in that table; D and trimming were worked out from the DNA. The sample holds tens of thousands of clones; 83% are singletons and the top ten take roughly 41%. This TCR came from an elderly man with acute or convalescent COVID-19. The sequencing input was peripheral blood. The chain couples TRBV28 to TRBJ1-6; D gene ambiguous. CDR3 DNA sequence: TGTGCCAGCAGGACATTTTATAATTCACCCCTCCACTTT. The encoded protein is CASRTFYNSPLHF.